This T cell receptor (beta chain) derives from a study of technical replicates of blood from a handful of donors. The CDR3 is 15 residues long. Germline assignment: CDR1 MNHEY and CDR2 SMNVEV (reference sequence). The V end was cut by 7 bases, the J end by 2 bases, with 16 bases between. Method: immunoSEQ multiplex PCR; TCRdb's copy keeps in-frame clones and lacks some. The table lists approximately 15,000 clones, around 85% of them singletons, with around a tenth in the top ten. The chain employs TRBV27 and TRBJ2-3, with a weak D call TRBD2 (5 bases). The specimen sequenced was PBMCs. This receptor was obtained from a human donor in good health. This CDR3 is CASTQRVGYTDTQYF. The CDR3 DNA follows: TGTGCCAGCACCCAGAGGGTAGGATACACAGATACGCAGTATTTT.